A selection of T cell receptor beta chains follows, all from one sample in a study of T-cell reconstitution after alpha-beta-depleted transplantation in children. TCRdb analysed the PCR reads with MiXCR anew, one entry per CDR3 protein. In the table there are around 800,000 distinct CDR3 sequences, 16% of which are singletons. The specimen was PBMCs, mostly from graft donor cells, collected 360 days after TCRalphabeta/CD19-depleted stem cell transplant. These TCRs come from a male patient aged 5 to 17 who had a stem cell transplant for acute lymphoblastic leukemia, so the T cells may come from the graft donor. Both conserved end residues are part of each CDR3. The order of the fields is CDR3 protein, CDR3 DNA, CDR3 length, D gene, V gene, clone size, J gene. A D gene is named only where the DNA matches it firmly. A clone size is listed for some rows: how often the clone was seen (once, few, many), or a class if it is expanded.

CDR3: CASSLGLAARQRHLQETQYF
DNA: TGCGCCAGCAGCTTAGGACTAGCGGCTAGACAAAGGCATCTACAAGAGACCCAGTACTTC
length: 20
D: TRBD2
V: TRBV5-1
size: .
J: TRBJ2-5

CDR3: CASSGSGRVEQYF
DNA: TGTGCCAGCAGCGGTAGCGGGAGGGTCGAGCAGTACTTC
length: 13
D: TRBD2
V: TRBV9
size: many
J: TRBJ2-7

CDR3: CASSNHPGLDNEQFF
DNA: TGTGCCAGCAGCAATCACCCGGGACTAGACAATGAGCAGTTCTTC
length: 15
D: TRBD2
V: TRBV9
size: few
J: TRBJ2-1

CDR3: CASSLVEDNEKLFF
DNA: TGTGCCAGCAGCTTAGTGGAAGATAATGAAAAACTGTTTTTT
length: 14
D: .
V: TRBV7-9
size: few
J: TRBJ1-4

CDR3: CASRAWLVMKDTQYF
DNA: TGTGCCAGCAGGGCCTGGTTGGTTATGAAAGATACGCAGTATTTT
length: 15
D: .
V: TRBV2
size: few
J: TRBJ2-3

CDR3: CASSPGSPTSGDRGNEQYF
DNA: TGTGCCAGCAGCCCGGGTTCCCCGACGTCGGGGGACAGGGGGAACGAGCAGTACTTC
length: 19
D: TRBD1
V: TRBV9
size: few
J: TRBJ2-7

CDR3: CSAPQGLAYYEQYF
DNA: TGCAGTGCTCCCCAGGGACTAGCTTACTACGAGCAGTACTTC
length: 14
D: TRBD2
V: TRBV20-1
size: few
J: TRBJ2-7

CDR3: CASSSDYPEAFF
DNA: TGTGCCAGCAGCTCCGACTATCCTGAAGCTTTCTTT
length: 12
D: .
V: TRBV7-6
size: few
J: TRBJ1-1

CDR3: CARALDNYYDNEQFF
DNA: TGCGCCAGAGCCTTGGACAACTACTACGACAATGAGCAGTTCTTC
length: 15
D: .
V: TRBV10-1
size: once
J: TRBJ2-1

CDR3: CASSLRSLGLAGSQETQYF
DNA: TGTGCCAGCAGCCTGCGAAGTCTAGGACTAGCGGGAAGCCAAGAGACCCAGTACTTC
length: 19
D: TRBD2
V: TRBV11-2
size: few
J: TRBJ2-5

CDR3: CASSQTGPDTQYF
DNA: TGTGCCAGCAGCCAAACCGGCCCAGATACGCAGTATTTT
length: 13
D: .
V: TRBV3-1
size: many
J: TRBJ2-3

CDR3: CASSLAGSDEQYF
DNA: TGTGCCAGCAGCTTAGCGGGATCGGACGAGCAGTACTTC
length: 13
D: .
V: TRBV11-2
size: .
J: TRBJ2-7

CDR3: CSATYRAGETQYF
DNA: TGCAGTGCCACTTATAGGGCAGGGGAGACCCAGTACTTC
length: 13
D: .
V: TRBV20-1
size: few
J: TRBJ2-5

CDR3: CSVERLASTDTQYF
DNA: TGCAGCGTTGAAAGACTAGCGAGCACAGATACGCAGTATTTT
length: 14
D: TRBD2
V: TRBV29-1
size: many
J: TRBJ2-3

CDR3: CASSRTTFTGTGNEKLFF
DNA: TGTGCCAGCTCACGAACGACCTTTACCGGGACAGGGAATGAAAAACTGTTTTTT
length: 18
D: TRBD1
V: TRBV18
size: .
J: TRBJ1-4

CDR3: CASSYSSGPLYNEQFF
DNA: TGCGCCAGCAGCTACTCTAGCGGGCCCCTCTACAATGAGCAGTTCTTC
length: 16
D: TRBD2
V: TRBV5-1
size: few
J: TRBJ2-1

CDR3: CASSPHPQSGRPVFLQETQYF
DNA: TGCGCCAGCAGCCCCCACCCCCAGAGCGGGAGGCCCGTCTTCCTTCAAGAGACCCAGTACTTC
length: 21
D: TRBD2
V: TRBV5-1
size: few
J: TRBJ2-5

CDR3: CASSPQPRLRREGREEQYF
DNA: TGTGCCAGCAGCCCCCAGCCCAGATTGAGGCGGGAGGGCCGGGAGGAGCAGTACTTC
length: 19
D: TRBD2
V: TRBV9
size: .
J: TRBJ2-7

CDR3: CSARVGRLDSGNTIYF
DNA: TGCAGTGCTAGAGTTGGACGGCTCGACTCTGGAAACACCATATATTTT
length: 16
D: .
V: TRBV20-1
size: few
J: TRBJ1-3

CDR3: CSVEEGGSNEKLFF
DNA: TGCAGCGTTGAGGAGGGTGGATCTAATGAAAAACTGTTTTTT
length: 14
D: .
V: TRBV29-1
size: .
J: TRBJ1-4

CDR3: CATSRGGLAGDNEQFF
DNA: TGTGCCACCAGCAGAGGGGGACTAGCGGGAGACAATGAGCAGTTCTTC
length: 16
D: TRBD2
V: TRBV15
size: .
J: TRBJ2-1

CDR3: CASSYSRQGSEKLFF
DNA: TGTGCCAGCAGTTACTCAAGACAGGGAAGTGAAAAACTGTTTTTT
length: 15
D: TRBD1
V: TRBV6-5
size: .
J: TRBJ1-4

CDR3: CSVLGEGSKDYGYTF
DNA: TGCAGCGTCCTTGGGGAAGGAAGTAAAGACTATGGCTACACCTTC
length: 15
D: .
V: TRBV29-1
size: .
J: TRBJ1-2

CDR3: CASSQTQGETQYF
DNA: TGTGCCAGCAGCCAAACGCAGGGGGAGACCCAGTACTTC
length: 13
D: .
V: TRBV7-6
size: many
J: TRBJ2-5

CDR3: CSAATGVGNTEAFF
DNA: TGCAGTGCTGCGACAGGGGTTGGGAACACTGAAGCTTTCTTT
length: 14
D: TRBD1
V: TRBV20-1
size: many
J: TRBJ1-1

CDR3: CASSVDPLAEGGFSYNEQFF
DNA: TGTGCCAGCAGCGTAGATCCACTAGCGGAGGGGGGTTTCTCCTACAATGAGCAGTTCTTC
length: 20
D: TRBD2
V: TRBV9
size: few
J: TRBJ2-1

CDR3: CSARAGNSPLHF
DNA: TGCAGTGCTAGGGCGGGCAATTCACCCCTCCACTTT
length: 12
D: .
V: TRBV20-1
size: many
J: TRBJ1-6

CDR3: CASSARLVSGNTIYF
DNA: TGTGCCAGCAGCGCCCGGCTGGTTTCTGGAAACACCATATATTTT
length: 15
D: .
V: TRBV7-6
size: few
J: TRBJ1-3

CDR3: CAISEMGQGAWDEQFF
DNA: TGTGCCATCAGTGAAATGGGACAGGGGGCATGGGATGAGCAGTTCTTC
length: 16
D: TRBD1
V: TRBV10-3
size: few
J: TRBJ2-1

CDR3: CASSVGSAVTYEQYF
DNA: TGTGCCAGCAGCGTGGGGAGCGCCGTTACCTACGAGCAGTACTTC
length: 15
D: .
V: TRBV9
size: .
J: TRBJ2-7

CDR3: CSGQLRPWDEQYF
DNA: TGCAGTGGCCAGCTGAGGCCTTGGGATGAGCAGTACTTC
length: 13
D: .
V: TRBV20-1
size: once
J: TRBJ2-7

CDR3: CASSLGWNQPQHF
DNA: TGTGCCAGCAGCTTAGGGTGGAATCAGCCCCAGCATTTT
length: 13
D: .
V: TRBV13
size: .
J: TRBJ1-5

CDR3: CASSLEGPPLGYGYTF
DNA: TGTGCCAGCAGCTTAGAAGGTCCCCCTCTTGGCTATGGCTACACCTTC
length: 16
D: .
V: TRBV7-9
size: .
J: TRBJ1-2

CDR3: CASRMTFWSDYEQYF
DNA: TGTGCCAGTAGGATGACATTCTGGTCCGATTACGAGCAGTACTTC
length: 15
D: .
V: TRBV19
size: .
J: TRBJ2-7

CDR3: CASSLGLIAGGTQYF
DNA: TGTGCCAGCAGCTTAGGGCTCATAGCGGGAGGTACGCAGTATTTT
length: 15
D: TRBD2
V: TRBV5-8
size: .
J: TRBJ2-3

CDR3: CASSHPSGRDYEQYF
DNA: TGTGCCAGCAGCCATCCTAGCGGGAGGGACTACGAGCAGTACTTC
length: 15
D: TRBD2
V: TRBV7-9
size: .
J: TRBJ2-7

CDR3: CASGPGPGTDTQYF
DNA: TGTGCCAGTGGGCCGGGTCCGGGCACAGATACGCAGTATTTT
length: 14
D: .
V: TRBV25-1
size: few
J: TRBJ2-3

CDR3: CATSDSLASSYNEQFF
DNA: TGTGCCACCAGTGACAGTTTAGCGAGCAGTTACAATGAGCAGTTCTTC
length: 16
D: .
V: TRBV24-1
size: few
J: TRBJ2-1

CDR3: CASSLNLVHNEQFF
DNA: TGTGCCAGCAGCTTGAACTTAGTCCACAATGAGCAGTTCTTC
length: 14
D: .
V: TRBV11-3
size: .
J: TRBJ2-1

CDR3: CSAEAAHKGTDTQYF
DNA: TGCAGTGCTGAGGCCGCACACAAAGGCACAGATACGCAGTATTTT
length: 15
D: .
V: TRBV20-1
size: .
J: TRBJ2-3

CDR3: CATRSGKETQYF
DNA: TGTGCCACCAGGTCAGGTAAAGAGACCCAGTACTTC
length: 12
D: .
V: TRBV24-1
size: many
J: TRBJ2-5